Sequencing of this T cell receptor beta chain was carried out in a study of identical twins. Findings of the study overall: Insertion counts were lower in abundant cord blood beta clonotypes, a trend that memory repertoires did not show.

CDR1 is SGHRS, CDR2 YFSETQ, per germline. This CDR3 is built from 12 residues. Trimming stripped 4 bases from V and 8 bases from J, with 10 bases between. Every donor was a healthy Caucasian. TCRdb passed the 5' RACE reads through MiXCR, listing each CDR3 protein once. This repertoire shows around 570,000 distinct CDR3 sequences, 9.6% found once; its top ten account for roughly 3%. In this sample, this clonotype turned up a few times. Its antigen is not identified. A further study also used this sample, focusing on yellow fever vaccine responses in identical twins.

Sequenced material: PBMCs. The rearrangement uses TRBV5-1 and TRBJ2-1; D is unresolved. The clonotype was recovered from a young woman in good health. CDR3 bases: TGCGCCAGCAGCCGTTCTAAGGATGAGCAGTTCTTC. This encodes CASSRSKDEQFF. Filled out from reference TRBV5-1 and TRBJ2-1, the complete variable domain reads KAGVTQTPRYLIKTRGQQVTLSCSPISGHRSVSWYQQTPGQGLQFLFEYFSETQRNKGNFPGRFSGRQFSNSRSEMNVSTLELGDSALYLCASSRSKDEQFFGPGTRLTVL.